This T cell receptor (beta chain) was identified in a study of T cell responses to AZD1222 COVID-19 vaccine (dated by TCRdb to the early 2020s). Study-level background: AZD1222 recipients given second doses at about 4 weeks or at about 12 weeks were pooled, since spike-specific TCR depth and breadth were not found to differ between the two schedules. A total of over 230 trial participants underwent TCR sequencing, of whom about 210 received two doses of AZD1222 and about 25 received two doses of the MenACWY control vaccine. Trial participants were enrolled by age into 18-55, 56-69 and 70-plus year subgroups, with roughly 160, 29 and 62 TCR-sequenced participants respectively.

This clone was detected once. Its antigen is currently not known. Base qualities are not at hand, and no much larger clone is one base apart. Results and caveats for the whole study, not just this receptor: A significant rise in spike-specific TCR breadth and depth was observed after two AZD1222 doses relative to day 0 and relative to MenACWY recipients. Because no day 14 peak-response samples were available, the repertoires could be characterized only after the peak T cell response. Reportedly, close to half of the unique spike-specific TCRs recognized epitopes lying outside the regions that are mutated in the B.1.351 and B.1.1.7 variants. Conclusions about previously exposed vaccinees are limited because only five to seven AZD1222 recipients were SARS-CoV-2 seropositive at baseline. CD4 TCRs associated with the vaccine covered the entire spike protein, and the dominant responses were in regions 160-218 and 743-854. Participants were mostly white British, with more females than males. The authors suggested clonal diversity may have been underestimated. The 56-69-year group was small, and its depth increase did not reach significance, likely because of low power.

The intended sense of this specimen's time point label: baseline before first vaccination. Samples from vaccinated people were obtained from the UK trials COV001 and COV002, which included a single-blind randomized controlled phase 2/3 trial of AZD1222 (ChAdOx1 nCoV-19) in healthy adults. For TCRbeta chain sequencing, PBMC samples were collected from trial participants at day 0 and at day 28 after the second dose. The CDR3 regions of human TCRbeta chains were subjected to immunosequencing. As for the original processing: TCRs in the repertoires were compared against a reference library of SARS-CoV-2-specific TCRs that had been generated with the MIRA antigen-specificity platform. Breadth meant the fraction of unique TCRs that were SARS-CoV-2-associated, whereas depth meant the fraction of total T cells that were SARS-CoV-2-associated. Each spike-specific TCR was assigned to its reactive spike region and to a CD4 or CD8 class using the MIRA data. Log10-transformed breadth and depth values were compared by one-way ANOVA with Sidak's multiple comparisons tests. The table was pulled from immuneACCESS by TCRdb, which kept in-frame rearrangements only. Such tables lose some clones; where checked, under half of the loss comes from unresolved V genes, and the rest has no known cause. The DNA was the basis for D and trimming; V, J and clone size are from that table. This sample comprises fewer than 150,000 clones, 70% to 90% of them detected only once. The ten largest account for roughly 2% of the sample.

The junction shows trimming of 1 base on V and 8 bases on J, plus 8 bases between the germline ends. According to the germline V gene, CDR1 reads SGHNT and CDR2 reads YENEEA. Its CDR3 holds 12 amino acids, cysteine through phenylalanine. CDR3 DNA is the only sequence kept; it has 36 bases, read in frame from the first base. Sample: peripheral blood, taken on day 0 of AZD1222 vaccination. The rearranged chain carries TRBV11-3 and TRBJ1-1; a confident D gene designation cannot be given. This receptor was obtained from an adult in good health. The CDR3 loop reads CASSLAGREAFF. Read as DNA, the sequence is TGTGCCAGCAGCTTAGCTGGCAGGGAAGCTTTCTTT.